This T cell receptor beta chain was retrieved from a study of blood T cells in healthy people across ages. Regarding the study as a whole: Significant beta diversity loss was already apparent by age around 40, declining roughly linearly.

Next came a second PCR, run for about 7 to 12 cycles, which used a sample-barcoded 5' primer along with a J-beta primer mix. TCRdb used MiXCR to reprocess the 5' RACE reads, holding one entry per CDR3 protein. The sample lists roughly 680,000 distinct CDR3 sequences, under 25% occurring once. This clonotype was counted a few times. The target antigen is unknown. Each donor supplied approximately 10 milliliters of peripheral blood. A minimum of 5.5 micrograms of total RNA was extracted per sample. This CDR3 spans 15 amino acids. The junction had 6 bases not matched to a gene; V was cut back by 3 bases and J by 6 bases. Germline loops: CDR1 DFQATT, CDR2 SNEGSKA (reference sequence).

Material for sequencing was blood. J is TRBJ2-5 and V is TRBV20-1, with 14 bases aligning to TRBD2. The receptor was derived from a man between 65 and 80 years old in good health. The CDR3 loop is CSASGTSGSTQTQYF. CDR3 nucleotide sequence: TGCAGTGCTAGTGGGACTAGCGGGAGTACACAGACCCAGTACTTC.